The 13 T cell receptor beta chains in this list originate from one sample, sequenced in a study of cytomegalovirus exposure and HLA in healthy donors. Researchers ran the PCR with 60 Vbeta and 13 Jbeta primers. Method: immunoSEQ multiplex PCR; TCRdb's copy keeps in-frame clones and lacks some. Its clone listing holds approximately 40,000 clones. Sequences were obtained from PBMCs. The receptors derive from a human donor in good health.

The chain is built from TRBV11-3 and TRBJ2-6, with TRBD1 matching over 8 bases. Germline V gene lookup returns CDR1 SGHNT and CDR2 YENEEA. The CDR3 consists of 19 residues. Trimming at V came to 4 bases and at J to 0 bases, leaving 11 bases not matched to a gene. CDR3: CASSSSRDRSLSGANVLTF. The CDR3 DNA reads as TGTGCCAGCAGCTCCAGCCGGGACAGGTCCCTCTCTGGGGCCAACGTCCTGACTTTC.

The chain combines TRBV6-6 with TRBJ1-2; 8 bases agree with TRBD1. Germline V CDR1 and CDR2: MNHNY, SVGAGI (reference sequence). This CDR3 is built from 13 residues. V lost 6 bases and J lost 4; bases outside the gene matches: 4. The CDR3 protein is CASSQGAGYGYTF. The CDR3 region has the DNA TGTGCCAGCAGCCAGGGGGCTGGCTATGGCTACACCTTC.

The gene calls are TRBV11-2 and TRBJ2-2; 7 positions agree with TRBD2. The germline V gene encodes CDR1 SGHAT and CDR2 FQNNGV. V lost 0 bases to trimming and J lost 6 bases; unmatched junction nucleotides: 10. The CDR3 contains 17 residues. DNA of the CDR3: TGTGCCAGCAGCTTAGAGGGACGGTCGGGAGGCCCCGGGGAGCTGTTTTTT. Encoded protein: CASSLEGRSGGPGELFF.

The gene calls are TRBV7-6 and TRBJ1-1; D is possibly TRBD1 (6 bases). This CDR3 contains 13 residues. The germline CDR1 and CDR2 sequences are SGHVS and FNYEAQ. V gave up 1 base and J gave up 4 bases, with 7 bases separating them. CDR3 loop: CASSLEGGTEAFF. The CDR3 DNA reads TGTGCCAGCAGCTTAGAAGGGGGCACTGAAGCTTTCTTT.

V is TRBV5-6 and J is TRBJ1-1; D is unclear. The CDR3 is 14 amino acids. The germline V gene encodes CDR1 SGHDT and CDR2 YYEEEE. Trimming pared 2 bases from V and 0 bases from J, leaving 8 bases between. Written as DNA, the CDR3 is TGTGCCAGCAGCTTTGGTGGAGTGAACACTGAAGCTTTCTTT. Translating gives CASSFGGVNTEAFF.

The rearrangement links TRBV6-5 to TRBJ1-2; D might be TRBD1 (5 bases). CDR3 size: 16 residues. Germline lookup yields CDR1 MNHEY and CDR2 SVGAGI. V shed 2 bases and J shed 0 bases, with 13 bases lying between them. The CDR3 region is CASSYGGSRSNYGYTF. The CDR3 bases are TGTGCCAGCAGTTACGGGGGGAGCCGTTCTAACTATGGCTACACCTTC.

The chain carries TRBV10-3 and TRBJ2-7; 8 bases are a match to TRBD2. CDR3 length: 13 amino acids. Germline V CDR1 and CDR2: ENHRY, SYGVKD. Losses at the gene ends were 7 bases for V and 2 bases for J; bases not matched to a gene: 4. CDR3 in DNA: TGTGCCATCAAGAGCGGGGGAACCTACGAGCAGTACTTC. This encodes CAIKSGGTYEQYF.

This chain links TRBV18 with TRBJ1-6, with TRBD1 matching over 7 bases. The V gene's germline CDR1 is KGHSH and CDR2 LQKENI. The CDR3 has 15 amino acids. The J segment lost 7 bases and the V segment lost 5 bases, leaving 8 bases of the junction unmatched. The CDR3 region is CASSDDRVGNSPLHF. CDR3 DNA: TGTGCCAGCTCAGACGACAGGGTGGGGAATTCACCCCTCCACTTT.

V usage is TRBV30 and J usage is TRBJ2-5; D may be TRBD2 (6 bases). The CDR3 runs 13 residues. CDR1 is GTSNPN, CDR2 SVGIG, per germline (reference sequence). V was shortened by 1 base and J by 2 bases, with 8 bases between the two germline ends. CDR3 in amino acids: CAWSEGRQETQYF. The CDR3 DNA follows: TGTGCCTGGAGTGAGGGGAGGCAAGAGACCCAGTACTTC.

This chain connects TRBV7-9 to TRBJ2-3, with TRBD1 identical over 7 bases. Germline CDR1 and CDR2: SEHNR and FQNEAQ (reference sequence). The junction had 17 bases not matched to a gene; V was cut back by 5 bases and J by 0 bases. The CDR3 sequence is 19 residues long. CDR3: CASSPLSTGTDPSTDTQYF. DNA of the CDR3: TGTGCCAGCAGCCCTCTATCTACTGGGACAGACCCTAGCACAGATACGCAGTATTTT.

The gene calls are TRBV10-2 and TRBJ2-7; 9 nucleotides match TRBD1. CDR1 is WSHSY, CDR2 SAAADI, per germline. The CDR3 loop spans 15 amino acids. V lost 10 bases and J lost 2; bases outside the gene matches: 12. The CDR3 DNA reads TGCGCCACCAAGGGGGGGACAGGGAGCGCCTACGAGCAGTACTTC. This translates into CATKGGTGSAYEQYF.

Here the CDR3 DNA reads TGTGCCAGCAGTATAGGGGGGGAAACACGTGGCTACACCTTC. Its protein is CASSIGGETRGYTF. The chain recombines TRBV6-5 with TRBJ1-2, with a tentative D call TRBD1 (6 bases). The germline V gene encodes CDR1 MNHEY and CDR2 SVGAGI. V lost 5 bases and J lost 7, with 17 bases in between. The CDR3 extends over 14 amino acids.

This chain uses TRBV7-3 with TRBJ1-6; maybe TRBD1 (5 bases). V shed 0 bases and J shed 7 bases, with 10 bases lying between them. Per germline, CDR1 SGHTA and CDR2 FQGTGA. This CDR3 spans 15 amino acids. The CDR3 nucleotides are TGTGCCAGCAGCTTAACTGGGACTAACAATTCACCCCTCCACTTT. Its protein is CASSLTGTNNSPLHF.